This T cell receptor beta chain emerged from a study of blood T cell repertoires in COVID-19. Study as a whole: The analysed material was cDNA or gDNA that came from T cells, B-cell-depleted T cells, or PBMCs.

Individuals aged roughly 18 to 95 years were recruited from fewer than 30 US areas. Cohorts were assigned according to the clinical history that participants reported. Within 2 weeks before study entry, exposed participants met a COVID-19 case. Produced via immunoSEQ multiplex PCR; TCRdb's table is partial and in-frame only. The table shows 270,000 or so clones, with around 90% occurring only once. CDR1 and CDR2 (germline): MNHEY, SMNVEV (reference sequence). Germline trimming cut 0 bases from V and 0 bases from J; bases unmatched to any gene: 10. This CDR3 contains 19 residues. The rearrangement uses TRBV27 and TRBJ2-7, with 11 bases that match TRBD2. The sequence was obtained from a middle-aged man who had been exposed to COVID-19. What was sequenced was PBMCs or T cells enriched from blood (not recorded which). The CDR3, as DNA: TGTGCCAGCAGTTTATCGTGGACTAGCGGGCCCTCAGGCTCCTACGAGCAGTACTTC. It specifies CASSLSWTSGPSGSYEQYF.